The 4 T cell receptor beta chains reported below all come from one sample, sequenced in a study of blood T cell repertoires in COVID-19. Assay used: immunoSEQ multiplex PCR; TCRdb lists only in-frame clones, some missing. Of about 61,000 clones in the sample, approximately 83% were seen once. The sequencing input was peripheral blood. These receptors were obtained from a human donor in a cohort sampled during active COVID-19.

The J gene is TRBJ1-3, the V gene TRBV29-1, with D possibly TRBD1 on 5 matching bases. CDR1 and CDR2 (germline): SQVTM, ANQGSEA. Trimming pared 6 bases from V and 2 bases from J, leaving 14 bases between. The length of the CDR3 is 14 residues. The CDR3 coding sequence is TGCAGCGTAGAAAGTAGGACAACTGGAAACACCATATATTTT. Its protein is CSVESRTTGNTIYF.

This chain connects TRBV4-3 to TRBJ2-2; 7 nucleotides align to TRBD1. Germline V gene data show CDR1 as LGHNA and CDR2 as YSLEER. Trimming took 4 bases from V and 4 from J; bases not matched to a gene: 3. This CDR3 has 14 residues. CDR3 nucleotides: TGCGCCAGCAGCCGGGACAGCTTCACCGGGGAGCTGTTTTTT. Translating gives CASSRDSFTGELFF.

The chain uses TRBV28 and TRBJ2-7; D is possibly TRBD1 (7 bases). The V and J ends lost 6 bases and 6 bases respectively, with 15 bases between them. This CDR3 comprises 13 residues. Germline V gives CDR1 MDHEN, CDR2 SYDVKM. CDR3 in amino acids: CASSEGARGEQYF. The CDR3 nucleotides are TGTGCCAGCAGCGAGGGGGCGCGGGGCGAGCAGTACTTC.

The CDR3 reads CASSYSAGMNTEAFF. CDR3 nucleotide sequence: TGTGCCAGCAGTTATTCAGCGGGGATGAACACTGAAGCTTTCTTT. The V and J genes are TRBV6-5 and TRBJ1-1; no definite D call. V was pared by 3 bases and J by 0 bases, with 11 bases between. The CDR3 runs 15 residues. Germline-derived CDR1 and CDR2 are MNHEY and SVGAGI.